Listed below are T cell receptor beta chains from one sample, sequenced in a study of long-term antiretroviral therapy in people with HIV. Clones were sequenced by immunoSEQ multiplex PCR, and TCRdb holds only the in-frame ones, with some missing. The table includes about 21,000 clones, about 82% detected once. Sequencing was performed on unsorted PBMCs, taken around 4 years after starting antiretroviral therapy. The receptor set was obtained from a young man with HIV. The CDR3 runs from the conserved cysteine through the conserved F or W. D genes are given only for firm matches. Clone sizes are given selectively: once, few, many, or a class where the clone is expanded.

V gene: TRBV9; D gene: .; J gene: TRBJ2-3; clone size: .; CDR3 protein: CASSVAGTRTDTQYF; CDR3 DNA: TGTGCCAGCAGCGTAGCGGGTACGCGCACAGATACGCAGTATTTT
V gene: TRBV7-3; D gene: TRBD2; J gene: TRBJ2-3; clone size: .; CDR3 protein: CASSLTPGGSDTQYF; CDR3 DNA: TGTGCCAGCAGCTTAACCCCCGGGGGGTCAGATACGCAGTATTTT
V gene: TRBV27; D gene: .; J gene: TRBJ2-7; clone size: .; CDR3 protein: CASSLVVGYEQYF; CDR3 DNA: TGTGCCAGCAGTCTAGTAGTAGGCTATGAGCAGTACTTC
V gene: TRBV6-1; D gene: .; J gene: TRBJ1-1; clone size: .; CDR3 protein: CASGGGGMNTEAFF; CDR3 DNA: TGTGCCAGCGGCGGGGGGGGCATGAACACTGAAGCTTTCTTT
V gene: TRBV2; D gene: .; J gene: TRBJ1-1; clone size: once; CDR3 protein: CASYFQNTEAFF; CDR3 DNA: TGTGCCAGCTACTTCCAGAACACTGAAGCTTTCTTT
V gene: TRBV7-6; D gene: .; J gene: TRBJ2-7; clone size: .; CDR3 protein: CASSLGPNYEQYF; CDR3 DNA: TGTGCCAGCAGCTTAGGTCCCAACTACGAGCAGTACTTC
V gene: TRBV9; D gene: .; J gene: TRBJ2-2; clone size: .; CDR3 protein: CASSGPSNTGELFF; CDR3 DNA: TGTGCCAGCAGCGGGCCCTCGAACACCGGGGAGCTGTTTTTT
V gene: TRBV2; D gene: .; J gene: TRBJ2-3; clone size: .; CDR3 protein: CAGRADKLTDTQYF; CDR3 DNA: TGTGCCGGACGTGCGGACAAACTCACAGATACGCAGTATTTT
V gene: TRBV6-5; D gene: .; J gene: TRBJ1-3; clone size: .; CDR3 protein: CASSYGSGFSGNTIYF; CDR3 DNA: TGTGCCAGCAGTTACGGTTCGGGATTCTCTGGAAACACCATATATTTT
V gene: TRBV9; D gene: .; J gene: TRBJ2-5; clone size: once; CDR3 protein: CASSVGWGRQETQYF; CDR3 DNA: TGTGCCAGCAGCGTAGGGTGGGGGCGGCAAGAGACCCAGTACTTC
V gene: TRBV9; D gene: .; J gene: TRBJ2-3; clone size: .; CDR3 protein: CASNPRGFATQYF; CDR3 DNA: TGTGCCAGCAACCCCCGGGGTTTCGCTACGCAGTATTTT
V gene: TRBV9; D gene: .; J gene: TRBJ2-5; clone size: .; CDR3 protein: CASSPSPSKETQYF; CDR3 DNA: TGTGCCAGCAGCCCTAGCCCCAGTAAAGAGACCCAGTACTTC
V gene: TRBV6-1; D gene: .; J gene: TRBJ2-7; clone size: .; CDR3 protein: CASSERTTSEQYF; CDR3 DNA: TGTGCCAGCAGTGAACGGACCACCTCCGAGCAGTACTTC
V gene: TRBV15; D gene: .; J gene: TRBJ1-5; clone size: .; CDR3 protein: CATSRGNAPRQPQHF; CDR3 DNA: TGTGCCACCAGCAGAGGAAACGCACCACGGCAGCCCCAGCATTTT
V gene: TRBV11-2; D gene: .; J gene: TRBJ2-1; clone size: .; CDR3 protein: CASSLELRAEVLFF; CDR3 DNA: TGTGCCAGCAGCTTAGAGCTTAGGGCAGAGGTTCTGTTCTTC
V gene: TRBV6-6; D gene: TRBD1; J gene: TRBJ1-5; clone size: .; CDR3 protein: CASSSGQLGQPQHF; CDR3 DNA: TGTGCCAGCAGCTCGGGACAGCTTGGGCAGCCCCAGCATTTT
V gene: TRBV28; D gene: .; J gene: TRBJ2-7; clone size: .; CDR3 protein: CASSLYPDSLSYEQYF; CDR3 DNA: TGTGCCAGCAGTTTGTATCCGGACAGCCTCTCCTACGAGCAGTACTTC
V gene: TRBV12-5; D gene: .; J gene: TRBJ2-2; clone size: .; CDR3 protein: CASGSGANTGELFF; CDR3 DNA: TGTGCTAGTGGTTCAGGGGCGAACACCGGGGAGCTGTTTTTT
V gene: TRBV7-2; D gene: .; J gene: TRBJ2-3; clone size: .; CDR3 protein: CASSRQVTDTQYF; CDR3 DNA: TGTGCCAGCAGTCGACAGGTCACAGATACGCAGTATTTT
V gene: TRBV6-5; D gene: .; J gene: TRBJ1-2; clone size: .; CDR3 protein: CASSYTGDYGYTF; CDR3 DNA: TGTGCCAGCAGTTATACGGGGGACTATGGCTACACCTTC
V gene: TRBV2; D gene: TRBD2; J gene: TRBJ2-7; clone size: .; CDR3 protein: CARTALAGVQYF; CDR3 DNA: TGTGCCCGCACCGCACTAGCGGGAGTGCAGTACTTC
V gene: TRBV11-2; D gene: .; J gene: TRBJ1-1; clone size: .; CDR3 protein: CASRPMLVGTEAFF; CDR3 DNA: TGTGCCAGCAGACCGATGCTAGTAGGCACTGAAGCTTTCTTT
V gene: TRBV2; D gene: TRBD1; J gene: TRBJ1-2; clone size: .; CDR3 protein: CASSARDRPYYGYTF; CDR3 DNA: TGTGCCAGCAGTGCACGGGACAGACCATACTATGGCTACACCTTC
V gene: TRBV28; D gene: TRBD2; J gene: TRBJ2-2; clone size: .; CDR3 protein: CASSTGTSVGELFF; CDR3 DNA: TGTGCCAGCAGCACCGGGACTAGCGTGGGGGAGCTGTTTTTT
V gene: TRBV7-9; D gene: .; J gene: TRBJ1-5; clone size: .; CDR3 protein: CASSLGSKNQPQHF; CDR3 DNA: TGTGCCAGCAGCTTAGGATCCAAAAATCAGCCCCAGCATTTT
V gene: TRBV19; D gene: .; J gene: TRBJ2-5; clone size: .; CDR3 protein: CASRPGLKETQYF; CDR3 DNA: TGTGCCAGTAGACCGGGACTTAAAGAGACCCAGTACTTC
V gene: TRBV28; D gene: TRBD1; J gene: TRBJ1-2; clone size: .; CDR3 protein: CASQMVPTGWDGYTF; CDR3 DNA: TGTGCCAGCCAAATGGTCCCGACAGGGTGGGATGGCTACACCTTC
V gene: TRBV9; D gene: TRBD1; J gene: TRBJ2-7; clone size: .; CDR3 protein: CASSTRDRGQLGDEQYF; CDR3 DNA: TGTGCCAGCAGCACTCGGGACAGGGGGCAGTTGGGCGACGAGCAGTACTTC
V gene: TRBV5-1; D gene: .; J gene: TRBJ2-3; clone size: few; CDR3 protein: CASSSLGPGPDTQYF; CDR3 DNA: TGCGCCAGCAGCTCGTTGGGGCCCGGGCCAGATACGCAGTATTTT
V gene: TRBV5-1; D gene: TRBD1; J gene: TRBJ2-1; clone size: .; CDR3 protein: CASSLFPEGTGSDEQFF; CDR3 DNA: TGCGCCAGCAGCTTATTTCCGGAGGGGACAGGGTCCGATGAGCAGTTCTTC
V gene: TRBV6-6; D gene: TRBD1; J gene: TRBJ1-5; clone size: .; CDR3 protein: CASQNSGTGGFQPQHF; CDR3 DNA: TGTGCCAGCCAAAATTCCGGGACAGGGGGTTTCCAGCCCCAGCATTTT
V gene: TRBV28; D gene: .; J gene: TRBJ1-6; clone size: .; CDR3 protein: CASSFVGETPLHF; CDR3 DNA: TGTGCCAGCAGTTTCGTGGGGGAGACACCCCTCCACTTT
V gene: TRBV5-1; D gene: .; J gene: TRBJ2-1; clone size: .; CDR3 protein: CASSLVGGAFNEQFF; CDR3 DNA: TGCGCCAGCAGCTTGGTAGGGGGGGCCTTCAATGAGCAGTTCTTC
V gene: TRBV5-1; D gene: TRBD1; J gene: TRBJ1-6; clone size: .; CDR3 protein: CASSDRDYSPLHF; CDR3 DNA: TGCGCCAGCAGCGACAGGGATTATTCACCCCTCCACTTT
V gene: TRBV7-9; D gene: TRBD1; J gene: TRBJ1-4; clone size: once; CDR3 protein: CASNMGQGQEKLFF; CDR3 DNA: TGTGCCAGCAACATGGGACAGGGCCAAGAAAAACTGTTTTTT
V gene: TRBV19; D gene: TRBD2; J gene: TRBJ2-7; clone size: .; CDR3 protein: CASSAGGNVFEQYF; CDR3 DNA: TGTGCCAGTAGCGCGGGGGGGAACGTCTTCGAGCAGTACTTC
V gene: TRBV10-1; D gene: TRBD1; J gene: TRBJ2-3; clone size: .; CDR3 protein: CASALGQSTDTQYF; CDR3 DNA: TGCGCCAGCGCTTTGGGACAGAGCACAGATACGCAGTATTTT
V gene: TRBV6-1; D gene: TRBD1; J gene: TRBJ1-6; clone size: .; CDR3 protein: CASSVDREAPLHF; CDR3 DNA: TGTGCCAGCAGTGTGGACAGGGAAGCACCCCTCCACTTT
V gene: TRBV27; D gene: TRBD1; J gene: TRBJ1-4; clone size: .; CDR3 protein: CASRGQGSEKLFF; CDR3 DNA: TGTGCCAGCAGGGGACAGGGGTCTGAAAAACTGTTTTTT
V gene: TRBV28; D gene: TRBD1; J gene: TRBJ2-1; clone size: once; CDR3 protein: CASSFPFGDSPNNEQFF; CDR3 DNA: TGTGCCAGCAGTTTCCCCTTTGGGGACAGCCCCAACAATGAGCAGTTCTTC
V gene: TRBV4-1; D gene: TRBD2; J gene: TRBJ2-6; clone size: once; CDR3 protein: CASSQGLAGASGANVLTF; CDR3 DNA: TGCGCCAGCAGCCAGGGTCTAGCGGGGGCTTCTGGGGCCAACGTCCTGACTTTC
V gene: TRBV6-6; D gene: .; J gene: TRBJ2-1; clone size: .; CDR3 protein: CASSYSGSGYNEQFF; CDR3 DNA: TGTGCCAGCAGTTACTCGGGGTCCGGTTACAATGAGCAGTTCTTC
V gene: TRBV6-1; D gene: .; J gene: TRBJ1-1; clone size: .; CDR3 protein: CASSEKGNTEAFF; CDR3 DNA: TGTGCCAGCAGTGAGAAGGGGAACACTGAAGCTTTCTTT
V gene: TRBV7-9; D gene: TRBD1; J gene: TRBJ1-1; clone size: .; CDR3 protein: CASSLQGVDTEAFF; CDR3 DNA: TGTGCCAGCAGCTTACAGGGGGTAGACACTGAAGCTTTCTTT
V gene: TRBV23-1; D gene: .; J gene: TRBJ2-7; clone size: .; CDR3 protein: CASRHHRTSYEQYF; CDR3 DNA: TGCGCCAGCAGACATCACAGGACCTCCTACGAGCAGTACTTC
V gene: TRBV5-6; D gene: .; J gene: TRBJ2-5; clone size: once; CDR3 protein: CASSLRGGETQYF; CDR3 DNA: TGTGCCAGCAGCTTGAGGGGGGGAGAGACCCAGTACTTC
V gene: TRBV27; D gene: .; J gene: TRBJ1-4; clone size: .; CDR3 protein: CASSLSTWPNEKLFF; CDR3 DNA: TGTGCCAGCAGTTTATCGACTTGGCCTAATGAAAAACTGTTTTTT
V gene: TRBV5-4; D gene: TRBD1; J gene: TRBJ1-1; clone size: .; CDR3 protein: CASSSQGAWTEAFF; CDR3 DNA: TGTGCCAGCAGCTCCCAGGGGGCCTGGACTGAAGCTTTCTTT